The T cell receptor beta chain described here comes from a study of blood T cell repertoires in COVID-19. Germline V gene lookup returns CDR1 SGHRS and CDR2 YFSETQ. Trimming cost V 4 bases and J 3 bases; bases outside gene matches: 7. This CDR3 is built from 16 residues. Clones were sequenced by immunoSEQ multiplex PCR, and TCRdb holds only the in-frame ones, with some missing. This table has 110,000 to 150,000 clones, over 70% appearing once. The origin of this receptor is a human donor in a cohort sampled during active COVID-19. The chain has TRBV5-1 and TRBJ2-2; 9 positions match TRBD1. Specimen: peripheral blood. The CDR3 sequence: CASSLKTGGDTGELFF. CDR3 in DNA: TGCGCCAGCAGCCTAAAGACAGGGGGAGACACCGGGGAGCTGTTTTTT.